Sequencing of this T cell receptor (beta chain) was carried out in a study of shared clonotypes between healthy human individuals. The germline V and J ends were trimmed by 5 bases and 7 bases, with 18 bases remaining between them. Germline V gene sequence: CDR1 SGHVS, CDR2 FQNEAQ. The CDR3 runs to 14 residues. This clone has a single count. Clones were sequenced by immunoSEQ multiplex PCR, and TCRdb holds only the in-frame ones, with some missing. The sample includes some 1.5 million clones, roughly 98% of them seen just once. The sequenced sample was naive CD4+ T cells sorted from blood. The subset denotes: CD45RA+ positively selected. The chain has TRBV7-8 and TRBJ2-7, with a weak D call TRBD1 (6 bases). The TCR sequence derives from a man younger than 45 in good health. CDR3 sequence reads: CASSPKMGAREQYF. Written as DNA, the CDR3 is TGTGCCAGCAGCCCCAAAATGGGGGCTCGGGAGCAGTACTTC.